Following are 32 T cell receptor beta chains from one sample sequenced in a study of T cell changes during pregnancy in multiple sclerosis (dated by TCRdb to about 2019). The library was prepared using the immunoSEQ multiplex PCR assay. Here the immuneACCESS table is served through TCRdb, limited to in-frame sequences with V and J called. Missing clones are a known gap in these copies; in checked studies unresolved V genes cover under half, and the rest lacks a known reason. This sample holds approximately 89,000 clones; 94% were observed only once. The top ten clones comprise approximately 0.84% of the sample. Sequenced material: peripheral blood, taken in the third trimester of pregnancy. All receptors come from a female donor with multiple sclerosis, enrolled in a pregnancy study.

The rearrangement joins TRBV9 to TRBJ2-7, with 10 bases fitting TRBD2. The CDR3 runs 16 residues. J was trimmed by 7 bases and V by 2 bases; bases with no gene match: 12. Per the germline V gene, CDR1 is SGDLS and CDR2 is YYNGEE. The CDR3 here is CASSVLDSRAGGEQYF. The CDR3 DNA reads as TGTGCCAGCAGCGTCCTAGACAGTAGAGCGGGAGGGGAGCAGTACTTC.

The chain links TRBV27 to TRBJ1-2; TRBD1 is a possible D gene (5 bases). V was clipped by 1 base and J by 4 bases, with 10 bases between them. The CDR3 is 14 residues long. The germline CDR1 and CDR2 sequences are MNHEY and SMNVEV (reference sequence). The CDR3 bases are TGTGCCAGCAGTTTATACGACGGGGGCTATGGCTACACCTTC. This encodes CASSLYDGGYGYTF.

This chain links TRBV18 with TRBJ2-1, with D possibly being TRBD2 (5 bases). The germline gives CDR1 KGHSH, CDR2 LQKENI. The CDR3 sequence is 16 residues long. Trimming shortened V by 1 base and J by 0 bases, and 10 bases separated the two germline ends. The CDR3 nucleotides are TGTGCCAGCTCACCACTTAGCGCGAGCTCCTACAATGAGCAGTTCTTC. Its protein is CASSPLSASSYNEQFF.

This rearrangement joins TRBV27 to TRBJ2-1; 9 bases match TRBD1. The CDR3 sequence is 14 residues long. V lost 9 bases, J lost 3 bases, and 6 bases stayed unmatched. Germline V gives CDR1 MNHEY, CDR2 SMNVEV (reference sequence). The CDR3 DNA is TGTGCCAGTGCCGGGACAGGGATCTACAATGAGCAGTTCTTC. Its protein is CASAGTGIYNEQFF.

The CDR3 here is CASSNYRGEGKLFF. As DNA, the CDR3 is TGTGCCAGCAGCAATTACAGGGGGGAGGGAAAACTGTTTTTT. J is TRBJ1-4 and V is TRBV7-2, with TRBD1 matching over 8 bases. The germline V gene encodes CDR1 SGHTA and CDR2 FQGNSA. The CDR3 runs 14 residues. V was clipped by 5 bases and J by 10 bases; unmatched bases: 9.

The chain is built from TRBV30 and TRBJ2-3, with TRBD2 identical over 10 bases. Germline V gives CDR1 GTSNPN, CDR2 SVGIG (reference sequence). The junction had 10 bases not matched to a gene; V was cut back by 1 base and J by 6 bases. This CDR3 spans 16 amino acids. In nucleotides, the CDR3 is TGTGCCTGGAGTGGGGCTAGCGGGAGTGTAGGGGATACGCAGTATTTT. Protein product: CAWSGASGSVGDTQYF.

The chain combines TRBV28 with TRBJ1-5; 8 bases map to TRBD1. The CDR3 spans 15 residues. V lost 5 bases and J lost 1; bases outside the gene matches: 4. Germline assignment: CDR1 MDHEN and CDR2 SYDVKM. The CDR3 sequence: CASSPRQGSNQPQHF. The CDR3 nucleotides read TGTGCCAGCAGTCCAAGACAGGGGAGCAATCAGCCCCAGCATTTT.

The J gene is TRBJ2-1, the V gene TRBV6-1; D might be TRBD2 (6 bases). Germline CDR1 and CDR2: MNHNS and SASEGT. The CDR3 is made up of 17 amino acids. V dropped 0 bases and J dropped 1 base, with 13 bases sitting between them. CDR3 sequence: CASSEAVGTQSYNEQFF. The CDR3 nucleotides read TGTGCCAGCAGTGAAGCGGTAGGGACTCAGTCCTACAATGAGCAGTTCTTC.

This clone was recorded only once. This chain uses TRBV19 with TRBJ2-2; unclear D gene. Germline CDR1 is LNHDA and CDR2 is SQIVND (reference sequence). V shed 10 bases and J shed 1 base, with 16 bases lying between them. This CDR3 contains 15 residues. The CDR3 region is CATRPTVGNTGELFF. The DNA of the CDR3 is TGTGCCACGCGACCCACAGTGGGGAACACCGGGGAGCTGTTTTTT.

This chain connects TRBV5-1 to TRBJ2-6; no firm D call. V was shortened by 0 bases and J by 0 bases, with 4 bases between the two germline ends. The length of the CDR3 is 15 residues. Germline V gene lookup returns CDR1 SGHRS and CDR2 YFSETQ. In DNA, the CDR3 is TGCGCCAGCAGCTTGGGCGACTCTGGGGCCAACGTCCTGACTTTC. Translated, it gives CASSLGDSGANVLTF.

This sequence joins TRBV29-1 and TRBJ2-3; 9 bases agree with TRBD1. Per the germline V gene, CDR1 is SQVTM and CDR2 is ANQGSEA. With 5 bases clipped from V and 7 bases from J, the junction kept 7 bases outside the gene matches. CDR3 length: 13 amino acids. The CDR3 loop is CSVKTGGINTQYF. In DNA form, the CDR3 reads TGCAGCGTTAAGACAGGGGGAATAAATACGCAGTATTTT.

This clone came up a few times. The chain carries TRBV6-1 and TRBJ1-2; 7 bases line up with TRBD1. Germline lookup yields CDR1 MNHNS and CDR2 SASEGT. Trimming took 6 bases from V and 13 from J; bases not matched to a gene: 11. This CDR3 region has 12 residues. The CDR3 protein is CASSDRAAILTF. Here the CDR3 DNA reads TGTGCCAGCAGCGACAGGGCGGCCATCCTCACCTTC.

This chain uses TRBV6-5 with TRBJ1-4, with 7 bases identical to TRBD1. Trimming took 2 bases from V and 3 from J; bases not matched to a gene: 3. Germline CDR1 is MNHEY and CDR2 is SVGAGI. CDR3 size: 15 residues. CDR3: CASSYGTAPNEKLFF. DNA for the CDR3: TGTGCCAGCAGTTACGGGACAGCCCCTAATGAAAAACTGTTTTTT.

The chain couples TRBV2 to TRBJ2-3; TRBD2 aligns across 8 bases. V lost 3 bases, J lost 6 bases, and 8 bases stayed unmatched. This CDR3 spans 15 amino acids. CDR1 is SNHLY and CDR2 is FYNNEI in the germline V gene. CDR3 region: CASSDPGTSRDTQYF. The CDR3 region has the DNA TGTGCCAGCAGTGACCCGGGGACTAGTCGCGATACGCAGTATTTT.

The rearrangement uses TRBV4-1 and TRBJ2-2, with D possibly matching TRBD1 (6 bases). Trimming took 4 bases from V and 2 from J, leaving 20 bases between them. From germline, CDR1 is MGHRA and CDR2 YSYEKL. This CDR3 spans 18 amino acids. CDR3: CASSLPHHREANTGELFF. In nucleotides, the CDR3 is TGCGCCAGCAGCCTCCCCCACCACAGGGAAGCTAACACCGGGGAGCTGTTTTTT.

V and J are TRBV9 and TRBJ1-4, with 8 bases that match TRBD1. V was clipped by 4 bases and J by 5 bases; unmatched bases: 10. This CDR3 is 16 amino acids long. Germline CDR1 SGDLS, CDR2 YYNGEE. CDR3 bases: TGTGCCAGCAGCAATAGCGGCACAGGGGGAAATGAAAAACTGTTTTTT. Translating gives CASSNSGTGGNEKLFF. The complete variable domain, with remaining parts taken from reference TRBV9 and TRBJ1-4, reads DSGVTQTPKHLITATGQRVTLRCSPRSGDLSVYWYQQSLDQGLQFLIQYYNGEERAKGNILERFSAQQFPDLHSELNLSSLELGDSALYFCASSNSGTGGNEKLFFGSGTQLSVL.

The chain has TRBV30 and TRBJ2-7; 13 nucleotides match TRBD2. The germline CDR1 and CDR2 sequences are GTSNPN and SVGIG (reference sequence). The trim removed 2 bases at V and 3 bases at J, leaving 4 bases unmatched. The length of the CDR3 is 15 residues. The CDR3 spells CAWSMGLAGNYEQYF. The CDR3 DNA sequence: TGTGCCTGGAGTATGGGACTAGCGGGAAACTACGAGCAGTACTTC.

This sequence joins TRBV7-9 and TRBJ2-1; D might be TRBD2 (6 bases). CDR3 size: 16 residues. Trimming shortened V by 5 bases and J by 0 bases, and 14 bases separated the two germline ends. From germline, CDR1 is SEHNR and CDR2 FQNEAQ (reference sequence). This CDR3 reads CASSTTAGSSYNEQFF. For the CDR3, the DNA is TGTGCCAGCAGCACGACTGCGGGGAGCTCCTACAATGAGCAGTTCTTC.

The V gene is TRBV7-9, the J gene TRBJ1-1, with D possibly TRBD1 on 5 matching bases. Germline CDR1 is SEHNR and CDR2 is FQNEAQ (reference sequence). The V end lost 0 bases, the J end lost 6 bases, and 14 bases lay between the germline ends. This CDR3 is 15 amino acids long. The CDR3, as DNA: TGTGCCAGCAGCTTAGCGCGCGGGGGGACCCCTGAAGCTTTCTTT. Translating it yields CASSLARGGTPEAFF.

This chain links TRBV9 with TRBJ2-7; TRBD2 aligns across 13 bases. The CDR3 has 16 residues. V shed 4 bases, J shed 5 bases, and the junction held 9 bases outside the gene matches. Germline CDR1 reads SGDLS; CDR2 reads YYNGEE. CDR3 sequence reads: CASSPRTSGRTDEQYF. The CDR3 nucleotides read TGTGCCAGCAGCCCCCGGACTAGCGGGAGAACCGACGAGCAGTACTTC.

In DNA, the CDR3 is TGTGCCAGCAGTTCGCTGGACTGGAGTTCCGAGCAGTACTTC. This codes for CASSSLDWSSEQYF. The chain links TRBV27 to TRBJ2-7; TRBD2 might be the D (5 bases). Germline V CDR1 and CDR2: MNHEY, SMNVEV (reference sequence). CDR3 length equals 14 residues. V gave up 4 bases and J gave up 6 bases, with 16 bases separating them.

Only one count was recorded for this clone. V and J are TRBV29-1 and TRBJ2-1; 11 bases line up with TRBD2. The CDR3 has 17 residues. The germline gives CDR1 SQVTM, CDR2 ANQGSEA. V dropped 4 bases and J dropped 0; count of bases not matched to a gene: 8. CDR3 DNA: TGCAGCGTTGCGGGACTAGCGGTCCAATCCTCCTACAATGAGCAGTTCTTC. This encodes CSVAGLAVQSSYNEQFF.

The chain has TRBV5-4 and TRBJ2-5, with 9 bases lining up with TRBD1. Germline V gives CDR1 SGHNT, CDR2 YYREEE (reference sequence). CDR3 size: 14 residues. The trim removed 4 bases at V and 5 bases at J, leaving 6 bases unmatched. The CDR3 coding sequence is TGTGCCAGCAGCCTACAGGGGGCTCGGGAGACCCAGTACTTC. Residues: CASSLQGARETQYF. The full variable domain, completed using reference TRBV5-4 and TRBJ2-5, is ETGVTQSPTHLIKTRGQQVTLRCSSQSGHNTVSWYQQALGQGPQFIFQYYREEENGRGNFPPRFSGLQFPNYSSELNVNALELDDSALYLCASSLQGARETQYFGPGTRLLVL.

The rearrangement links TRBV29-1 to TRBJ2-5; D is unresolved. The CDR3 is made up of 11 amino acids. The V end lost 4 bases, the J end lost 5 bases, and 8 bases lay between the germline ends. Germline CDR1 is SQVTM and CDR2 is ANQGSEA. Here the CDR3 DNA reads TGCAGCGTTGGGGCCGGCGAGACCCAGTACTTC. Translating it yields CSVGAGETQYF.

This clone was observed once. The rearrangement uses TRBV6-1 and TRBJ2-7; D might be TRBD1 (6 bases). The CDR3 spans 15 residues. The germline CDR1 and CDR2 sequences are MNHNS and SASEGT. V was clipped by 7 bases and J by 1 base, with 17 bases between them. CDR3 bases: TGTGCCAGCACCATCAGGGGACGGGCGTCCTACGAGCAGTACTTC. This encodes CASTIRGRASYEQYF.

The rearrangement joins TRBV4-1 to TRBJ2-3; 10 bases are shared with TRBD1. CDR3 length equals 17 residues. Germline-derived CDR1 and CDR2 are MGHRA and YSYEKL. V shed 5 bases, J shed 2 bases, and the junction held 10 bases outside the gene matches. CDR3 in amino acids: CASSTRDRGPNTDTQYF. The CDR3 coding sequence is TGCGCCAGCAGCACCCGGGACAGGGGACCAAACACAGATACGCAGTATTTT.

The chain is built from TRBV10-2 and TRBJ1-4; the match to TRBD1 covers 7 bases. Germline V gene sequence: CDR1 WSHSY, CDR2 SAAADI. The CDR3 is made up of 14 amino acids. V gave up 7 bases and J gave up 7 bases; unmatched junction bases: 9. The CDR3 sequence is CASKDRALGEKLFF. CDR3 nucleotides: TGCGCCAGCAAAGACAGGGCCCTAGGTGAAAAACTGTTTTTT.

This chain joins TRBV2 and TRBJ2-7, with 13 bases aligning to TRBD2. With 6 bases clipped from V and 0 bases from J, the junction kept 11 bases outside the gene matches. The CDR3 totals 18 residues. Germline V lookup: CDR1 SNHLY, CDR2 FYNNEI. The CDR3 here is CASSRPTSGRPSSYEQYF. CDR3 coding DNA: TGTGCCAGCAGCCGACCGACTAGCGGGAGGCCCAGCTCCTACGAGCAGTACTTC.

This chain connects TRBV27 to TRBJ2-2; a weak D match, TRBD1 (5 bases). This CDR3 spans 14 amino acids. With 9 bases removed from V and 1 base from J, the gap between germline ends came to 12 bases. CDR1 is MNHEY, CDR2 SMNVEV, per germline (reference sequence). The CDR3 DNA is TGTGCCAGTTCCTGGGGCGGGAACACCGGGGAGCTGTTTTTT. Protein sequence: CASSWGGNTGELFF.

In this sample, this clone turned up many times. The gene calls are TRBV18 and TRBJ1-1; weak D call: TRBD1 (6 bases). Trimming took 2 bases from V and 1 from J, leaving 17 bases between them. The CDR3 consists of 17 residues. The germline V gene encodes CDR1 KGHSH and CDR2 LQKENI. CDR3 sequence: CASSPVQGVDRNTEAFF. CDR3 nucleotides: TGTGCCAGCTCACCAGTTCAAGGGGTGGACAGGAACACTGAAGCTTTCTTT. The full variable domain, with the rest looked up from reference TRBV18 and TRBJ1-1, is NAGVMQNPRHLVRRRGQEARLRCSPMKGHSHVYWYRQLPEEGLKFMVYLQKENIIDESGMPKERFSAEFPKEGPSILRIQQVVRGDSAAYFCASSPVQGVDRNTEAFFGQGTRLTVV.

The chain joins TRBV5-5 to TRBJ2-5; a possible D gene is TRBD2 (5 bases). The germline V gene has CDR1 SGHKS and CDR2 YYEKEE (reference sequence). Trimming removed 5 bases at V and 5 bases at J, with 19 bases between. This CDR3 is built from 15 residues. The CDR3 DNA follows: TGTGCCAGCAGGTCAGAAGACTACTCTATGGAGACCCAGTACTTC. Translation: CASRSEDYSMETQYF.

The genes are TRBV30 and TRBJ1-1; D possibly corresponds to TRBD1 (5 bases). The germline V and J ends were trimmed by 5 bases and 3 bases, with 13 bases remaining between them. There are 13 residues in the CDR3. Germline CDR1 is GTSNPN and CDR2 is SVGIG (reference sequence). The CDR3 reads CAWERGGDTEAFF. CDR3 nucleotides: TGTGCCTGGGAGCGGGGGGGAGACACTGAAGCTTTCTTT.